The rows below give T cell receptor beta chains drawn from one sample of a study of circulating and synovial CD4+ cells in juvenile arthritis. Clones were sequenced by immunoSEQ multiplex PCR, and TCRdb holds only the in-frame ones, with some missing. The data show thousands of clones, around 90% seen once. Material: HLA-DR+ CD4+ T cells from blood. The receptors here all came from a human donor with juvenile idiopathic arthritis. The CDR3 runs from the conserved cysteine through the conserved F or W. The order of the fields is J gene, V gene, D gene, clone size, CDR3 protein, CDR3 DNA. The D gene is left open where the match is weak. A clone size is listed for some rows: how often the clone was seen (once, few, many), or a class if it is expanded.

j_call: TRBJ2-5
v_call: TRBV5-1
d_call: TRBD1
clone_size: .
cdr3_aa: CASSYRGEETQYF
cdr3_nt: TGCGCCAGCAGCTACAGGGGTGAAGAGACCCAGTACTTC

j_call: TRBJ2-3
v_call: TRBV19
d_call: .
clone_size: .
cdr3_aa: CASSIVGTPFYTQYF
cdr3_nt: TGTGCCAGTAGTATAGTGGGGACTCCTTTCTATACGCAGTATTTT

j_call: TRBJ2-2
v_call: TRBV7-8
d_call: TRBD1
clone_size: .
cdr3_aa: CASSFRTGGGTGELFF
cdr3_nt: TGTGCCAGCAGCTTCCGGACAGGGGGAGGCACCGGGGAGCTGTTTTTT

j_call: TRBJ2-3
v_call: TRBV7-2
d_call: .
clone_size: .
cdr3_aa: CASSLAYSGGLQYF
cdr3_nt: TGTGCCAGCAGCTTAGCCTATTCGGGGGGCCTGCAGTATTTT

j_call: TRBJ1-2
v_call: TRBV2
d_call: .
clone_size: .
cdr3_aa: CASSGTGLSYGYTF
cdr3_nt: TGTGCCAGCAGTGGAACAGGGTTAAGCTATGGCTACACCTTC

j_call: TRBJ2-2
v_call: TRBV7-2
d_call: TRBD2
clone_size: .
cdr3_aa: CASSLGTRANTGELFF
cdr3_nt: TGTGCCAGCAGCTTAGGGACTAGGGCGAACACCGGGGAGCTGTTTTTT

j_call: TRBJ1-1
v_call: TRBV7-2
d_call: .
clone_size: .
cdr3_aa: CASILNTEAFF
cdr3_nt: TGTGCCAGCATCCTTAACACTGAAGCTTTCTTT

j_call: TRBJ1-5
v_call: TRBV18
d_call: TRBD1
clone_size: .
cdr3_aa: CASSSNRGRGQPQHF
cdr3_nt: TGTGCCAGCTCATCAAACAGGGGGAGGGGTCAGCCCCAGCATTTT

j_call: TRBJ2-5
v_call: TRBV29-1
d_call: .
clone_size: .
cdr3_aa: CSYEGDQGETQYF
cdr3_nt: TGCAGCTACGAAGGGGACCAGGGGGAGACCCAGTACTTC

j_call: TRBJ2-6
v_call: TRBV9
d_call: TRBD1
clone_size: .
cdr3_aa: CASSVGGTGGSGANVLTF
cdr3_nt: TGTGCCAGCAGCGTAGGAGGGACAGGCGGTTCTGGGGCCAACGTCCTGACTTTC

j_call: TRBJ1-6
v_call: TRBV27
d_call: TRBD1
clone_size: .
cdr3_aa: CASRQGATYNSPLHF
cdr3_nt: TGTGCCAGTCGACAGGGGGCGACTTATAATTCCCCCCTCCACTTT

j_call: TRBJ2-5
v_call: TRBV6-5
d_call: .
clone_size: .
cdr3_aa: CASISAGKTQYF
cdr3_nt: TGTGCCAGCATTTCCGCGGGAAAGACCCAGTACTTC

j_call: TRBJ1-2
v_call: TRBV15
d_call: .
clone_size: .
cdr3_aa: CATSRDARTVDGYTF
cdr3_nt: TGTGCCACCAGCAGAGATGCGCGGACAGTCGATGGCTACACCTTC

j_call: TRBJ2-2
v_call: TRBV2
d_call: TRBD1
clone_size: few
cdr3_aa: CATSGGTGELFF
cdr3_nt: TGTGCCACTTCAGGGGGCACCGGGGAGCTGTTTTTT

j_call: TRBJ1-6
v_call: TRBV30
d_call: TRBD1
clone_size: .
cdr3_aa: CAWSIKGRTGNNSPLHF
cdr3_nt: TGTGCCTGGAGTATAAAGGGGCGGACAGGGAATAATTCCCCCCTCCACTTT

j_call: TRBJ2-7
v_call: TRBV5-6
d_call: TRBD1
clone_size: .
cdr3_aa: CASSRRDRARYEQYF
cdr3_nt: TGTGCCAGCAGCCGTAGGGACAGGGCCAGGTACGAGCAGTACTTC

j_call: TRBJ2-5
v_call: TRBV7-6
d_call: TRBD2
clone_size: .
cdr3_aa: CASSPRGGRETQYF
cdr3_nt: TGTGCCAGCAGCCCCCGGGGGGGGAGAGAGACCCAGTACTTC

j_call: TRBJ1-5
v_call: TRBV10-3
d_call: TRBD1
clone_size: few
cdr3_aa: CAISGTGDNQPQHF
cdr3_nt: TGTGCCATCAGTGGTACAGGGGACAATCAGCCCCAGCATTTT

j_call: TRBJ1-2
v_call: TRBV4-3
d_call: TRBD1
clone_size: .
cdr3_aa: CASSRETGRHGYTF
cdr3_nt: TGCGCCAGCAGCCGGGAGACAGGGCGTCATGGCTACACCTTC

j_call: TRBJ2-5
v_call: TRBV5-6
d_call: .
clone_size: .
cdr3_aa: CASSLVGEETQYF
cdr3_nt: TGTGCCAGCAGCTTGGTTGGAGAAGAGACCCAGTACTTC

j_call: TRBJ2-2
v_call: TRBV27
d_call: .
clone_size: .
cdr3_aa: CASRRRQGGTGELFF
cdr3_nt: TGTGCCAGCAGGCGTCGGCAGGGCGGAACCGGGGAGCTGTTTTTT

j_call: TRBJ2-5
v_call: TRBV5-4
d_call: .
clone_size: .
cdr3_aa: CASSLSLQETQYF
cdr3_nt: TGTGCCAGCAGCTTGTCCCTGCAAGAGACCCAGTACTTC

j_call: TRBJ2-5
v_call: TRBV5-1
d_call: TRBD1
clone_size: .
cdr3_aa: CASSPGQGEETQYF
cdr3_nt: TGCGCCAGCAGCCCCGGACAGGGGGAAGAGACCCAGTACTTC

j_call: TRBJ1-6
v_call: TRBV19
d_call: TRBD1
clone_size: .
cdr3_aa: CASSQGNSPLHF
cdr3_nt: TGTGCCAGTTCACAGGGGAATTCACCCCTCCACTTT

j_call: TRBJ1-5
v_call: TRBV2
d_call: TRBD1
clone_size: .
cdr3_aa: CASSPDRVQPQHF
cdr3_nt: TGTGCCAGCAGCCCCGACAGGGTCCAGCCCCAGCATTTT

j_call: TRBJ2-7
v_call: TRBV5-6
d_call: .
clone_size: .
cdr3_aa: CASSGLRGPYEQYF
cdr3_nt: TGTGCCAGCAGCGGGCTCCGGGGTCCCTACGAGCAGTACTTC

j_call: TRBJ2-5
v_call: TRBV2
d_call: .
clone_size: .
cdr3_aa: CASYGGDGGQETQYF
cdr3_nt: TGTGCCAGCTATGGGGGCGATGGGGGCCAAGAGACCCAGTACTTC

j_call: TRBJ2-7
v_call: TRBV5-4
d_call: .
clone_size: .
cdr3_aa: CASSPTDRPYEQYF
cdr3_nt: TGTGCCAGCAGCCCGACAGACAGGCCCTACGAGCAGTACTTC

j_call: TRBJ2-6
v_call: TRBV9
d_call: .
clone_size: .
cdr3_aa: CASSLRGSGANVLTF
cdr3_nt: TGTGCCAGCAGCTTAAGGGGCTCTGGGGCCAACGTCCTGACTTTC

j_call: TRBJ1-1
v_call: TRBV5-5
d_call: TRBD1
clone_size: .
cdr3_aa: CASSLAGGLGTEAFF
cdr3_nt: TGTGCCAGCAGCTTGGCAGGGGGCCTAGGCACTGAAGCTTTCTTT

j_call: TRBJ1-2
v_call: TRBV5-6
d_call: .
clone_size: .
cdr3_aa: CASSTDRIYGYTF
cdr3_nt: TGTGCCAGCAGCACTGACAGGATCTATGGCTACACCTTC

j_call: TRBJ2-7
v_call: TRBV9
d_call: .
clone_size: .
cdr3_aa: CASSEGRGRIEQYF
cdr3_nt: TGTGCCAGCAGCGAAGGGCGGGGCCGGATCGAGCAGTACTTC

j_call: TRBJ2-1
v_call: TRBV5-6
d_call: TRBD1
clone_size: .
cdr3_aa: CASSPGQSSYNEQFF
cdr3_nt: TGTGCCAGCAGCCCGGGACAGAGCTCCTACAATGAGCAGTTCTTC

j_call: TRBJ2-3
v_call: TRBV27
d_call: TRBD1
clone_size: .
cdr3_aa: CASSSTGEASTDTQYF
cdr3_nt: TGTGCCAGCAGTTCTACAGGGGAAGCTTCCACAGATACGCAGTATTTT

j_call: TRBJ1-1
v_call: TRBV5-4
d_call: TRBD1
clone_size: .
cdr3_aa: CASSHRDRGNTEAFF
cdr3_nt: TGTGCCAGCAGCCATAGGGACAGGGGGAACACTGAAGCTTTCTTT

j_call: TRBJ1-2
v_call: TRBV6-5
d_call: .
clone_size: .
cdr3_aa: CASSYEADVYGYTF
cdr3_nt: TGTGCCAGCAGTTACGAGGCCGACGTCTATGGCTACACCTTC

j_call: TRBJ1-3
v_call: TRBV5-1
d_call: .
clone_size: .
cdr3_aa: CASSLGGSSGNTIYF
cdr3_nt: TGCGCCAGCAGCTTGGGAGGGAGCTCTGGAAACACCATATATTTT

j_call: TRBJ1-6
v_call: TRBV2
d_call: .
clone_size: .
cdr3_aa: CASRARSSYNSPLHF
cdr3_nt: TGTGCCAGCAGGGCGCGGAGCTCCTATAATTCACCCCTCCACTTT

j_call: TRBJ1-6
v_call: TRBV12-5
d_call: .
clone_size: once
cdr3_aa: CASGLGSQDSPLHF
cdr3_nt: TGTGCTAGTGGTTTGGGATCCCAGGATTCACCCCTCCACTTT

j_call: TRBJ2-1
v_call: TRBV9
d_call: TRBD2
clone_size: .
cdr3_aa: CASSVGGGTDSNEQFF
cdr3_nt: TGTGCCAGCAGCGTAGGCGGGGGAACCGATAGCAATGAGCAGTTCTTC

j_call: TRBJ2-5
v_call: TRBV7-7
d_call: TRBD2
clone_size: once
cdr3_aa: CASSSTSGGQQETQYF
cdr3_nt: TGTGCTAGCAGTTCGACTAGCGGGGGGCAACAAGAGACCCAGTACTTC

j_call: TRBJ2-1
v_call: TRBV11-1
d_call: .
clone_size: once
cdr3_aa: CASSSDGGAYNEQFF
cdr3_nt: TGTGCCAGCAGCTCCGATGGGGGGGCATACAATGAGCAGTTCTTC

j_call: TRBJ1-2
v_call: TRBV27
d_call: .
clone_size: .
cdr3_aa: CASSRTLTPVGGYTF
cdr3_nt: TGTGCCAGCAGCCGAACTCTTACCCCGGTCGGGGGCTACACCTTC

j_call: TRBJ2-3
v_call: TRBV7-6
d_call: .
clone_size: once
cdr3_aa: CASSYNIRKRTDTQYF
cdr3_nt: TGTGCCAGCAGTTACAATATCCGTAAACGAACAGATACGCAGTATTTT

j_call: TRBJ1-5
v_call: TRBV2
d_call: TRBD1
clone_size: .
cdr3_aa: CASGDRAYSNQPQHF
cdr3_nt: TGTGCCAGCGGGGACAGGGCCTATAGCAATCAGCCCCAGCATTTT